The entry below gives a single T cell receptor (beta chain) sequence along with its context. The assay was immunoSEQ multiplex PCR, and TCRdb's table has in-frame clones only and misses some. The table records around 500,000 clones, more than 75% of them present only once. This entry belongs to a study of blood T cell repertoires in COVID-19. Germline-derived CDR1 and CDR2 are SSHAT and FNYEAQ (reference sequence). J was trimmed by 5 bases and V by 3 bases; bases with no gene match: 4. There are 14 residues in the CDR3. This chain joins TRBV7-7 and TRBJ2-5, with TRBD2 identical over 9 bases. The sequence came from a middle-aged woman who had recovered from COVID-19. What was sequenced was PBMCs or T cells enriched from blood (not recorded which). CDR3 in amino acids: CASSFSGGGETQYF. The CDR3 bases are TGTGCCAGCAGCTTTAGCGGGGGAGGGGAGACCCAGTACTTC.